This passage covers 3 T cell receptor beta chains from one sample sequenced in a study of T cell responses to AZD1222 COVID-19 vaccine. Only in-frame clones appear in the TCRdb table, and some are missing; sequencing was by immunoSEQ multiplex PCR. The sample yields 200,000 to 250,000 clones, around 94% seen once. The sequences come from peripheral blood, collected 28 days after the second dose of the MenACWY control vaccine. The source is an adult who received the MenACWY meningococcal vaccine as a control.

The rearrangement joins TRBV4-3 to TRBJ2-7; D may be TRBD1 or TRBD2 (5 bases each). This CDR3 spans 15 amino acids. V lost 4 bases and J 3 bases, leaving 16 bases between the germline ends. Germline assignment: CDR1 LGHNA and CDR2 YSLEER. The CDR3 here is CASSLGTEYDYEQYF. DNA for the CDR3: TGCGCCAGCAGCCTTGGGACGGAATATGACTACGAGCAGTACTTC.

The chain is built from TRBV24-1 and TRBJ2-1; 7 bases fit TRBD1. CDR1 is KGHDR, CDR2 SFDVKD, per germline. After removal of 0 bases from V and 2 bases from J, the junction contained 3 bases not matched to a gene. The CDR3 runs 16 residues. The CDR3 reads CATSDLSGTAYNEQFF. The CDR3 DNA reads as TGTGCCACCAGTGATTTGTCCGGGACAGCCTACAATGAGCAGTTCTTC.

This clone was seen once. The rearrangement links TRBV5-1 to TRBJ2-7, with 7 bases matching TRBD2. CDR1 SGHRS and CDR2 YFSETQ come from the germline V gene. The CDR3 extends over 20 amino acids. The V segment lost 5 bases and the J segment 5 bases; nucleotides outside the gene matches: 28. The CDR3 sequence: CASSLSMGTTLREKGDEQYF. CDR3 nucleotides: TGCGCCAGCAGTCTTTCCATGGGGACTACTTTGCGGGAGAAAGGAGACGAGCAGTACTTC.